This T cell receptor (beta chain) stems from a study of cytomegalovirus exposure and HLA in healthy donors. PCR was performed using 60 Vbeta and 13 Jbeta primers. Repertoires were generated with immunoSEQ multiplex PCR, while TCRdb's copy carries only in-frame clones and drops some. The sample lists about 210,000 clones, about 80% occurring once. This clone has a handful of counts. CDR3 length: 16 residues. After removal of 4 bases from V and 0 bases from J, the junction contained 6 bases not matched to a gene. Germline V CDR1 and CDR2: SGHDT, YYEEEE. The source material was PBMCs. This chain joins TRBV5-6 and TRBJ1-3; TRBD1 aligns across 8 bases. This clonotype was sampled from a woman aged 50 to 60 in good health and CMV-seropositive. The chain's CDR3 is CASSVGQGYSGNTIYF. The CDR3 nucleotides read TGTGCCAGCAGCGTAGGACAGGGCTACTCTGGAAACACCATATATTTT.